These T cell receptor beta chains were read from a single sample in a study of breast tumors, draining lymph nodes, adjacent tissues. TCRdb ran MiXCR on the multiplex PCR reads and lists one entry per CDR3 protein. The table lists fewer than 250,000 distinct CDR3 sequences, about 32% of them singletons. The sequenced material came from axillary lymph node tissue. The receptor source for this set is a female donor with breast cancer. Some clones in this sample may be carry-over from other donors' samples. The CDR3 runs from the conserved cysteine through the conserved F or W. A D gene is named only where the DNA matches it firmly. The size entry is marked missing in some rows and otherwise reads once, few, many or a size class.

D gene	V gene	clone size	J gene	CDR3 protein	CDR3 DNA
TRBD2	TRBV19	.	TRBJ2-5	CASSRLAGGQETQYF	TGTGCCAGTAGTAGACTAGCGGGAGGGCAAGAGACCCAGTACTTC
TRBD1	TRBV25-1	once	TRBJ2-1	CSANGQGYNEQLF	TGCAGTGCTAACGGACAGGGGTACAATGAGCAGCTCTTC
.	TRBV12-3/TRBV12-4	.	TRBJ1-5	CASSLVGLTRNQPQHF	TGTGCCAGCAGCCTCGTTGGACTCACCCGCAATCAGCCCCAGCATTTT
.	TRBV4-2	many	TRBJ1-5	CASSQDGSEKPQHF	TGTGCCAGCAGCCAAGACGGGAGTGAAAAGCCCCAGCATTTT
.	TRBV5-5	few	TRBJ1-1	CASSLGGRSGRVAFF	TGTGCCAGCAGCTTGGGTGGCAGGTCCGGGAGAGTGGCTTTCTTT
.	TRBV20-1	.	TRBJ2-3	CSASPSSTDTQYF	TGCAGTGCTAGCCCGTCTAGCACAGATACGCAGTATTTT
TRBD1	TRBV19	many	TRBJ1-2	CASSRPGTGSNYGYTF	TGTGCCAGTAGTCGACCTGGGACAGGGTCCAACTATGGCTACACCTTC
TRBD2	TRBV11-2	many	TRBJ2-7	CASSLERGELYEQYF	TGTGCCAGCAGCTTAGAGCGGGGGGAGCTGTACGAGCAGTACTTC
.	TRBV20-1	few	TRBJ1-1	CSAPGKGNTEAFF	TGCAGTGCACCAGGGAAGGGGAACACTGAAGCTTTCTTT
TRBD2	TRBV20-1	many	TRBJ2-1	CSARNQWSSGLGEQFF	TGCAGTGCTAGAAATCAGTGGTCTAGCGGCCTCGGTGAGCAGTTCTTC
TRBD2	TRBV20-1	few	TRBJ2-5	CSARAWAGVGETQYF	TGCAGTGCTAGGGCCTGGGCGGGAGTGGGAGAGACCCAGTACTTC
TRBD2	TRBV24-1	.	TRBJ2-3	CATSDPAAAGGGSGGEQYF	TGTGCCACCAGTGACCCCGCTGCAGCGGGAGGGGGTTCAGGAGGGGAGCAGTATTTT
TRBD1	TRBV6-6	many	TRBJ2-5	CASTKTGIETQYF	TGTGCCAGCACCAAGACAGGGATCGAGACCCAGTACTTC
.	TRBV7-9	.	TRBJ1-2	CASSLLSSSVPYGYTF	TGTGCCAGCAGCTTACTGAGTTCGTCGGTCCCTTATGGCTACACCTTC
TRBD1	TRBV27	many	TRBJ2-7	CASRMTGGTYEQYF	TGTGCCAGCAGAATGACAGGGGGCACCTACGAGCAGTACTTC
TRBD1	TRBV24-1	many	TRBJ2-7	CATSDPTGTGGYEQYF	TGTGCCACCAGTGATCCGACCGGGACAGGGGGCTACGAGCAGTACTTC
TRBD1	TRBV10-1	few	TRBJ2-7	CASSGRRDSSYEQYF	TGCGCCAGCAGTGGGCGAAGGGACAGCTCCTACGAGCAGTACTTC
TRBD2	TRBV12-3/TRBV12-4	many	TRBJ2-1	CASSFLAGGREQFF	TGTGCCAGCAGTTTCTTAGCGGGAGGTCGGGAGCAGTTCTTC
.	TRBV6-5	.	TRBJ1-5	CASSPSAGAQGPSQPQHF	TGTGCCAGCAGCCCCTCCGCCGGGGCACAGGGACCGAGTCAGCCCCAGCATTTT
.	TRBV29-1	.	TRBJ2-1	CSVEDRPYNEQFF	TGCAGCGTTGAAGATAGGCCCTACAATGAGCAGTTCTTC
TRBD2	TRBV7-3	many	TRBJ2-3	CASSSTRSTSDSTDTQYF	TGTGCCAGCAGCTCGACCCGCTCCACTAGCGATAGCACAGATACGCAGTATTTT
.	TRBV9	many	TRBJ1-5	CASSVGSGVQPQHF	TGTGCCAGCAGCGTAGGGAGTGGTGTTCAGCCCCAGCATTTT
TRBD1	TRBV6-5	.	TRBJ1-3	CASSHSVMGQLNTIYF	TGTGCCAGCAGTCACTCGGTAATGGGACAGCTGAACACCATATATTTT